This is a list of T cell receptor beta chains from one sample in a study of neurological immune-mediated disorders. TCRdb re-called the 5' RACE reads with MiXCR, one entry per CDR3 protein. Counted here are 84,000 or so distinct CDR3 sequences, approximately 13% occurring once; the ten biggest clones make up approximately 5%. Sequencing was done on a sample of PBMCs. Every receptor here comes from a female donor with HTLV-1-associated myelopathy (HAM/TSP). The CDR3 runs from the conserved cysteine through the conserved F or W. A D gene is named only where the DNA matches it firmly. Size values are once, few and many counts, or a class for expanded clones, and some rows have none.

V gene	clone size	J gene	D gene	CDR3 protein	CDR3 DNA
TRBV28	many	TRBJ2-7	-	CASSPGDVVGEQYF	TGTGCCAGCAGTCCCGGGGACGTAGTGGGGGAGCAGTACTTC
TRBV29-1	many	TRBJ2-5	-	CSVATGNQETQYF	TGCAGCGTTGCCACAGGGAACCAAGAGACCCAGTACTTC
TRBV30	-	TRBJ2-1	-	CAWNRAGYNEQFF	TGTGCCTGGAATCGGGCAGGCTACAATGAGCAGTTCTTC
TRBV6-5	many	TRBJ1-1	-	CASSYPGGGTEAFF	TGTGCCAGCAGTTACCCGGGCGGGGGCACTGAAGCTTTCTTT
TRBV5-6	many	TRBJ1-6	-	CASSVGSYYNSPLHF	TGTGCCAGCAGCGTGGGGTCCTACTATAATTCACCCCTCCACTTT
TRBV25-1	-	TRBJ2-7	-	CASNSQGYEQYF	TGTGCCAGCAATAGCCAGGGCTACGAGCAGTACTTC
TRBV24-1	many	TRBJ2-2	-	CATSDWTGPVKLFF	TGTGCCACCAGTGACTGGACCGGCCCGGTTAAGCTGTTTTTT
TRBV5-1	many	TRBJ2-2	-	CASSLDRYGELFF	TGCGCCAGCAGCTTGGACCGCTACGGGGAGCTGTTTTTT
TRBV3-1	many	TRBJ1-6	TRBD1	CASSQGQVINSPLHF	TGTGCCAGCAGCCAGGGACAGGTAATTAATTCACCCCTCCACTTT
TRBV19	many	TRBJ2-3	TRBD2	CASSIDGAGVITDTQYF	TGTGCCAGTAGTATAGACGGGGCGGGGGTGATCACAGATACGCAGTATTTT
TRBV5-1	many	TRBJ1-2	-	CASRVGTVQNYGYTF	TGCGCCAGCAGAGTCGGGACCGTACAGAACTATGGCTACACCTTC
TRBV7-6	many	TRBJ2-7	TRBD1	CASSPGQLVTYEQYF	TGTGCCAGCAGCCCGGGACAGCTAGTAACCTACGAGCAGTACTTC
TRBV10-2	many	TRBJ1-2	-	CASSSPGGAGYGYTF	TGCGCCAGCAGTTCACCCGGGGGGGCAGGCTATGGCTACACCTTC
TRBV5-6	many	TRBJ1-2	TRBD1	CASNLRAGGAFTF	TGTGCCAGCAACCTGAGGGCAGGGGGAGCTTTCACCTTC